Shown below are 18 T cell receptor beta chains from a single sample sequenced in a study of graft-versus-host responses after intestinal transplantation. Sequencing used immunoSEQ multiplex PCR; TCRdb keeps in-frame clones, though not all of them. The sample has tens of thousands of clones; more than 70% are singletons. The antigens of these receptors remain unknown. This sample comprised unstimulated CD8+ T cells sorted from spleen or lymph node cells, obtained before intestinal transplant. The receptors derive from a human donor who received an intestinal transplant.

The rearrangement joins TRBV4-1 to TRBJ2-7; no definite D call. CDR3 length equals 15 residues. Germline V gene lookup returns CDR1 MGHRA and CDR2 YSYEKL. V shed 1 base and J shed 0 bases, with 10 bases lying between them. The CDR3 region has the DNA TGCGCCAGCAGCCAAGGCCCGGGTCTCTCCTACGAGCAGTACTTC. Protein: CASSQGPGLSYEQYF.

This clone was seen just once. The chain employs TRBV28 and TRBJ2-3, with no clear D. Germline V gene lookup returns CDR1 MDHEN and CDR2 SYDVKM. This CDR3 region has 16 residues. The V gene lost 4 bases and the J gene lost 2 bases, with 16 bases spanning the gap. CDR3 sequence reads: CASSSSEPEDTDTQYF. In DNA, the CDR3 is TGTGCCAGCAGTTCCTCGGAGCCAGAAGACACAGATACGCAGTATTTT.

The chain is built from TRBV28 and TRBJ1-5; no definite D call. The V and J ends lost 6 bases and 3 bases respectively, with 12 bases between them. Germline V gene sequence: CDR1 MDHEN, CDR2 SYDVKM. The CDR3 is 14 amino acids. Here the CDR3 reads CASRPNGVNQPQHF. The CDR3 coding sequence is TGTGCCAGCAGACCCAACGGGGTCAATCAGCCCCAGCATTTT.

J is TRBJ2-1 and V is TRBV13, with a possible D match to TRBD2 (6 bases). The CDR3 length is 15 residues. Trimming shortened V by 4 bases and J by 2 bases, and 12 bases separated the two germline ends. Germline loops: CDR1 PRHDT, CDR2 FYEKMQ (reference sequence). CDR3 sequence (DNA): TGTGCCAGCAGCTGGAGGGCGGGCCCCTACAATGAGCAGTTCTTC. This codes for CASSWRAGPYNEQFF.

The rearrangement uses TRBV6-5 and TRBJ1-2, with unresolved D. V dropped 7 bases and J dropped 6 bases, with 9 bases sitting between them. This CDR3 has 11 residues. Germline values: CDR1 MNHEY, CDR2 SVGAGI. The CDR3 bases are TGTGCCAGCACGGAGGGTAATGGCTACACCTTC. Translating it yields CASTEGNGYTF.

Regarding this clone: The identical CDR3 is also encoded by other nucleotide sequences in the sample. The chain employs TRBV9 and TRBJ1-1, with D unclear. Germline assignment: CDR1 SGDLS and CDR2 YYNGEE. The CDR3 has 13 amino acids. With 0 bases removed from V and 3 bases from J, the gap between germline ends came to 6 bases. CDR3 bases: TGTGCCAGCAGCGTAGGGTCGGACACTGAAGCTTTCTTT. Its translation: CASSVGSDTEAFF.

This clone was recorded only once. One end of the junction does not line up with germline, which may come from a read error. The CDR3 protein is CASRGQLRYTDTQYF. CDR3 nucleotides: TGTGCTAGCAGGGGACAGCTCCGTTACACAGATACGCAGTATTTT. The V gene is TRBV7-7, the J gene TRBJ2-3, with 7 bases matching TRBD1. The length of the CDR3 is 15 residues. Per germline, CDR1 SSHAT and CDR2 FNYEAQ (reference sequence).

The chain carries TRBV4-1 and TRBJ2-7; D uncertain. V was cut by 1 base and J by 4 bases, with 17 bases left in between. Germline V gives CDR1 MGHRA, CDR2 YSYEKL. The CDR3 totals 16 residues. The CDR3 sequence: CASSQGDCCPGYEQYF. In DNA, the CDR3 is TGCGCCAGCAGCCAAGGAGACTGCTGTCCCGGGTACGAGCAGTACTTC.

The chain combines TRBV5-6 with TRBJ1-6; no reliable D call. V lost 4 bases and J 8 bases, leaving 13 bases between the germline ends. This CDR3 comprises 14 residues. Germline V CDR1 and CDR2: SGHDT, YYEEEE. The CDR3 sequence: CASSQAGEDSPLHF. CDR3 sequence (DNA): TGTGCCAGCAGCCAAGCCGGGGAGGATTCACCCCTCCACTTT.

The chain employs TRBV7-8 and TRBJ2-1; a weak D match, TRBD2 (6 bases). CDR3 length equals 16 residues. Deletions cut 5 bases from V and 7 bases from J, with 21 bases between. Germline V gene lookup returns CDR1 SGHVS and CDR2 FQNEAQ. CDR3 DNA: TGTGCCAGCAGCCCCTGGGACTCCAGAAAGGGGAATGAGCAGTTCTTC. Residues: CASSPWDSRKGNEQFF.

The V call is TRBV7-6, the J call TRBJ2-5, with 13 bases matching TRBD2. Per the germline V gene, CDR1 is SGHVS and CDR2 is FNYEAQ. Germline trimming cut 2 bases from V and 5 bases from J; bases unmatched to any gene: 8. This CDR3 is built from 17 residues. As DNA, the CDR3 is TGTGCCAGCAGCTTATATACTAGCGGGGGGGCAGTGGAGACCCAGTACTTC. It specifies CASSLYTSGGAVETQYF.

This chain joins TRBV6-1 and TRBJ2-7; tentatively, D is TRBD2 (6 bases). This CDR3 comprises 18 residues. The germline V and J ends were trimmed by 0 bases and 0 bases, with 18 bases remaining between them. Germline V gene data show CDR1 as MNHNS and CDR2 as SASEGT. CDR3: CASSEARREASSSYEQYF. The DNA for the CDR3 is TGTGCCAGCAGTGAAGCGCGGAGGGAGGCGTCCAGCTCCTACGAGCAGTACTTC.

The rearrangement joins TRBV4-1 to TRBJ2-7; 8 positions agree with TRBD1. The CDR3 has 15 amino acids. In germline, CDR1 is MGHRA, CDR2 YSYEKL. V was pared by 1 base and J by 0 bases, with 2 bases of the junction left unmatched. The CDR3 coding sequence is TGCGCCAGCAGCCAAGGGACAGGGCTCTCCTACGAGCAGTACTTC. Translated, it gives CASSQGTGLSYEQYF.

The V and J genes are TRBV6-6 and TRBJ2-2; the match to TRBD1 covers 9 bases. The CDR3 covers 15 residues. V dropped 8 bases and J dropped 7; count of bases not matched to a gene: 11. The V gene's germline CDR1 is MNHNY and CDR2 SVGAGI (reference sequence). CDR3 sequence (DNA): TGTGCCAGCGAATATGACAGGGGGGAGGGCGGGGAGCTGTTTTTT. Protein sequence: CASEYDRGEGGELFF.

The chain has TRBV28 and TRBJ2-3; 7 bases map to TRBD1. Trimming cost V 5 bases and J 1 base; bases outside gene matches: 3. This CDR3 comprises 14 residues. CDR1 is MDHEN and CDR2 is SYDVKM in the germline V gene. CDR3 residues: CASSRDRGTDTQYF. CDR3 coding DNA: TGTGCCAGCAGTCGGGACAGAGGCACAGATACGCAGTATTTT.

The rearrangement uses TRBV11-1 and TRBJ2-5; D is possibly TRBD2 (5 bases). This CDR3 region has 12 residues. Trimming removed 6 bases at V and 4 bases at J, with 9 bases between. Germline V gives CDR1 SGHAT, CDR2 FQDESV (reference sequence). Written as DNA, the CDR3 is TGTGCCAGCAGACTAGGAGCAGAGACCCAGTACTTC. Amino acids: CASRLGAETQYF.

V is TRBV4-1 and J is TRBJ2-2; a weak D match, TRBD1 (6 bases). The ends were cut back, 0 bases at V and 3 bases at J, with 11 bases in the middle. CDR1 is MGHRA, CDR2 YSYEKL, per germline. The CDR3 loop spans 16 amino acids. CDR3 sequence reads: CASSQDRTVYTGELFF. DNA of the CDR3: TGCGCCAGCAGCCAAGACCGGACAGTATACACCGGGGAGCTGTTTTTT.

The gene calls are TRBV19 and TRBJ2-7, with 7 bases that match TRBD2. The CDR3 runs 14 residues. Germline V gives CDR1 LNHDA, CDR2 SQIVND (reference sequence). V was pared by 5 bases and J by 4 bases, with 8 bases of the junction left unmatched. The CDR3 protein is CASSAGLGSYEQYF. The CDR3, as DNA: TGTGCCAGTAGTGCCGGACTAGGGTCGTACGAGCAGTACTTC.